These 24 T cell receptor beta chains share one sample of origin, sequenced in a study of blood T cells in healthy people across ages. Primers used in a second PCR of roughly 6 to 12 cycles were a sample-barcoded 5' primer and a J-beta primer mix. TCRdb ran MiXCR on the 5' RACE reads and lists one entry per CDR3 protein. Of approximately 1,700,000 distinct CDR3 sequences listed, roughly two fifths are singletons. The sample consisted of blood. The receptors stem from a human donor in good health.

This clonotype has only a few counts. This chain connects TRBV6-2 or TRBV6-3 to TRBJ2-4; 9 nucleotides line up with TRBD1. This CDR3 is 16 amino acids long. CDR1 MNHEY and CDR2 SVGEGT come from the germline V gene. Germline trimming cut 5 bases from V and 3 bases from J; bases unmatched to any gene: 8. The CDR3 DNA reads as TGTGCCAGCAGTCGGACAGGGGTCGCGTACAAAAACATTCAGTACTTC. Protein product: CASSRTGVAYKNIQYF.

On this clonotype: Here the CDR3 omits its conserved ending phenylalanine or tryptophan, so a read error is the likely source. The chain uses TRBV20-1 and TRBJ1-5, with TRBD1 as a possible D gene (6 bases). The CDR3 consists of 14 residues. Trimming pared 5 bases from V and 2 bases from J, leaving 13 bases between. In germline, CDR1 is DFQATT, CDR2 SNEGSKA (reference sequence). The CDR3 DNA is TGCAGTGCTTCCGACAGGCGGGGCAATCAGCCCCAGCATGTT. Protein: CSASDRRGNQPQHV.

This clonotype has more than one count but fewer than ten. This chain links TRBV11-2 with TRBJ2-3; 14 nucleotides agree with TRBD2. CDR1 and CDR2 from the germline V gene are SGHAT and FQNNGV. The CDR3 is made up of 18 amino acids. Germline trimming cut 5 bases from V and 1 base from J; bases unmatched to any gene: 8. The DNA of the CDR3 is TGTGCCAGCAGCCAACCCGGACTAGCGGGGGGAGGCACAGATACGCAGTATTTT. This translates into CASSQPGLAGGGTDTQYF.

The chain combines TRBV12-3 or TRBV12-4 with TRBJ1-2; maybe TRBD1 (6 bases). This CDR3 has 14 amino acids. V lost 6 bases to trimming and J lost 7 bases, with 18 bases between them. As DNA, the CDR3 is TGTGCCAGCAGCCCCCAGACAGGAGTTGGTGGCTACACCTTC. Protein: CASSPQTGVGGYTF.

This clonotype was counted a single time. A read error may account for a junction end that differs from germline. This chain links TRBV12-3 or TRBV12-4 with TRBJ2-3; D is undetermined. The CDR3 totals 13 residues. The CDR3 bases are TGTGTCAGCACCTCGGCAATTACAGATACGCAGTATTTT. Residues: CVSTSAITDTQYF.

This rearrangement joins TRBV12-3 or TRBV12-4 to TRBJ2-7; the D is unclear. This CDR3 is built from 13 residues. Trimming shortened V by 3 bases and J by 2 bases, and 8 bases separated the two germline ends. The CDR3 region is CASSFAVTYEQYF. CDR3 coding DNA: TGTGCCAGCAGTTTTGCAGTTACCTACGAGCAGTACTTC.

In its sample, this clonotype was seen a few times. J is TRBJ2-1 and V is TRBV24-1; 11 bases are shared with TRBD2. Germline V lookup: CDR1 KGHDR, CDR2 SFDVKD. V was pared by 2 bases and J by 7 bases, with 12 bases of the junction left unmatched. This CDR3 region has 18 residues. The CDR3 sequence: CATSDSRLAGGTGNEQFF. The CDR3 DNA reads as TGTGCCACCAGTGATTCCCGGCTAGCGGGGGGTACGGGTAATGAGCAGTTCTTC.

The chain couples TRBV4-2 to TRBJ1-1; 11 nucleotides line up with TRBD1. Germline CDR1 is LGHNA and CDR2 is YNFKEQ. The CDR3 spans 16 residues. The ends lost 3 bases at V and 4 bases at J; junction bases unmatched: 7. The CDR3 loop reads CASSQHLGTGGTEAFF. CDR3 DNA sequence: TGTGCCAGCAGCCAGCATCTTGGGACAGGGGGCACTGAAGCTTTCTTT.

The J gene is TRBJ2-5, the V gene TRBV7-6, with TRBD1 matching over 8 bases. The CDR3 extends over 16 amino acids. Germline CDR1 reads SGHVS; CDR2 reads FNYEAQ. Trimming at V came to 1 base and at J to 2 bases, leaving 6 bases not matched to a gene. CDR3 in amino acids: CASSLDNRGRQETQYF. The CDR3, as DNA: TGTGCCAGCAGCTTAGACAACAGGGGGAGACAAGAGACCCAGTACTTC.

The chain uses TRBV4-1 and TRBJ1-2, with 9 positions matching TRBD1. The CDR3 consists of 16 residues. V lost 3 bases, J lost 2 bases, and 7 bases stayed unmatched. CDR1 is MGHRA and CDR2 is YSYEKL in the germline V gene. DNA for the CDR3: TGCGCCAGCAGCCACCCAGGGACAGGGCTAAACTATGGCTACACCTTC. This codes for CASSHPGTGLNYGYTF.

The chain employs TRBV4-3 and TRBJ2-1, with TRBD2 identical over 10 bases. CDR3 length: 17 residues. The germline gives CDR1 LGHNA, CDR2 YSLEER. V lost 1 base, J lost 9 bases, and 12 bases stayed unmatched. The CDR3 sequence: CASSQASLAGGQGEQFF. In DNA, the CDR3 is TGCGCCAGCAGCCAAGCGTCCTTAGCGGGGGGCCAAGGTGAGCAGTTCTTC.

This clonotype was counted a few times. This chain connects TRBV4-1 to TRBJ2-5, with 8 bases aligning to TRBD2. This CDR3 comprises 18 residues. Germline CDR1 reads MGHRA; CDR2 reads YSYEKL. V shed 1 base, J shed 4 bases, and the junction held 14 bases outside the gene matches. The CDR3, as DNA: TGCGCCAGCAGCCAAGTATCTCGGGGGGGTCGAGGGGGAGAGACCCAGTACTTC. Amino acid sequence: CASSQVSRGGRGGETQYF.

This chain connects TRBV11-2 to TRBJ2-1; perhaps TRBD1 as D (5 bases). Trimming shortened V by 2 bases and J by 8 bases, and 13 bases separated the two germline ends. Germline V gives CDR1 SGHAT, CDR2 FQNNGV. This CDR3 has 14 amino acids. The CDR3 is CASSLKSGYYEQFF. CDR3 DNA sequence: TGTGCCAGCAGCTTAAAATCAGGGTACTATGAGCAGTTCTTC.

The chain is built from TRBV29-1 and TRBJ1-2; perhaps TRBD1 as D (5 bases). The CDR3 is 11 residues long. V was clipped by 7 bases and J by 5 bases, with 11 bases between them. Germline V gene data show CDR1 as SQVTM and CDR2 as ANQGSEA. CDR3 residues: CSGGDGYGYTF. Written as DNA, the CDR3 is TGCAGCGGGGGGGACGGATATGGCTACACCTTC.

The chain is built from TRBV7-2 and TRBJ2-3, with D possibly being TRBD1 (5 bases). Between the trimmed V and J ends, which lost 5 bases and 3 bases, there was a span of 12 bases. Germline V gene sequence: CDR1 SGHTA, CDR2 FQGNSA. The CDR3 has 14 amino acids. CDR3: CASSLFGATDTQYF. Here the CDR3 DNA reads TGTGCCAGCAGCCTTTTTGGGGCGACAGATACGCAGTATTTT.

The J gene is TRBJ2-5, the V gene TRBV3-1; the D is unclear. There are 11 residues in the CDR3. Trimming cost V 10 bases and J 11 bases, with 17 bases left between them. Germline assignment: CDR1 LGHDT and CDR2 YNNKEL (reference sequence). CDR3 amino acids: CATSEGGEQYF. In nucleotides, the CDR3 is TGTGCCACCTCGGAAGGCGGAGAGCAGTACTTC.

This sequence joins TRBV7-2 and TRBJ2-1; 10 bases match TRBD2. Germline assignment: CDR1 SGHTA and CDR2 FQGNSA. CDR3 length: 17 amino acids. J lost 4 bases, V lost 5 bases, and 11 bases had no gene match. The CDR3 here is CASSPAGTSVLYNEQFF. CDR3 in DNA: TGTGCCAGCAGCCCCGCCGGGACTAGCGTACTTTACAATGAGCAGTTCTTC.

The chain carries TRBV6-5 and TRBJ2-7; 8 nucleotides align to TRBD1. The CDR3 has 17 amino acids. Trimming cost V 0 bases and J 0 bases; bases outside gene matches: 7. Germline loops: CDR1 MNHEY, CDR2 SVGAGI. The CDR3 DNA is TGTGCCAGCAGTTACTCCACCACAGGGGGACTCTCCTACGAGCAGTACTTC. Translating it yields CASSYSTTGGLSYEQYF.

The V and J genes are TRBV12-3 or TRBV12-4 and TRBJ1-4, with 9 bases lining up with TRBD1. V was pared by 4 bases and J by 7 bases, with 4 bases of the junction left unmatched. This CDR3 is built from 14 residues. The CDR3 DNA reads TGTGCCAGCAGTTGGGGACAGGGTTTTGAAAAACTGTTTTTT. As protein: CASSWGQGFEKLFF.

The J gene is TRBJ2-1, the V gene TRBV11-2; the D gene could be TRBD1 or TRBD2 (5 bases each). This CDR3 has 17 amino acids. The germline V and J ends were trimmed by 0 bases and 6 bases, with 18 bases remaining between them. The germline CDR1 and CDR2 sequences are SGHAT and FQNNGV. CDR3 sequence reads: CASSLDSIWGRGNEQFF. The CDR3, as DNA: TGTGCCAGCAGCTTAGATTCGATATGGGGGAGAGGCAATGAGCAGTTCTTC.

J is TRBJ2-3 and V is TRBV20-1, with 8 positions matching TRBD2. Per germline, CDR1 DFQATT and CDR2 SNEGSKA (reference sequence). V shed 0 bases, J shed 2 bases, and the junction held 10 bases outside the gene matches. The CDR3 length is 17 residues. This chain's CDR3 is CSARDRRTGGPTDTQYF. DNA of the CDR3: TGCAGTGCTAGAGATAGAAGGACGGGGGGGCCCACAGATACGCAGTATTTT.

The genes are TRBV20-1 and TRBJ2-3; TRBD2 aligns across 7 bases. V lost 0 bases, J lost 0 bases, and 6 bases stayed unmatched. The CDR3 consists of 16 residues. From germline, CDR1 is DFQATT and CDR2 SNEGSKA (reference sequence). CDR3 sequence reads: CSARDYAGASTDTQYF. The CDR3 DNA follows: TGCAGTGCTAGAGATTATGCGGGAGCTAGCACAGATACGCAGTATTTT.

This rearrangement joins TRBV12-3 or TRBV12-4 to TRBJ1-2, with D tentatively TRBD1 (5 bases). The CDR3 spans 15 residues. Trimming stripped 1 base from V and 2 bases from J, with 11 bases between. The CDR3 sequence is CASSLGQLKNYGYTF. Written as DNA, the CDR3 is TGTGCCAGCAGTTTAGGACAGCTTAAAAACTATGGCTACACCTTC.

J is TRBJ2-7 and V is TRBV5-1; D gene uncertain. V lost 0 bases, J lost 0 bases, and 10 bases lay in between. The CDR3 sequence is 15 residues long. Germline V CDR1 and CDR2: SGHRS, YFSETQ. The DNA of the CDR3 is TGCGCCAGCAGCTTGGGACACCTATACTCCTACGAGCAGTACTTC. Translating it yields CASSLGHLYSYEQYF.